This T cell receptor (beta chain) was sequenced during a study of blood T cell repertoires in COVID-19. Across the whole study: The United States, Italy and Spain provided the acute and convalescent COVID-19 samples.

As originally analysed: By means of reference gene primer amplification, nucleated cell counts were estimated. Sequencing was performed with immunoSEQ multiplex PCR; in TCRdb, only in-frame clones are kept and a portion is missing. That table supplies the V and J calls and clone size; D and trimming were determined from the DNA. The table has about 120,000 clones, around 89% seen once. Seattle's enrolled individuals joined amid active infection and were then monitored longitudinally. This clonotype was sampled from a woman aged 60 to 75 with COVID-19, enrolled during active disease. Sequencing was carried out using peripheral blood.

CDR3 sequence: CASSLEGTSLNYGYTF. The CDR3 bases are TGCGCCAGCAGCTTGGAGGGGACAAGTCTCAACTATGGCTACACCTTC. V is TRBV5-1 and J is TRBJ1-2; D perhaps matches TRBD1 (6 bases). From germline, CDR1 is SGHRS and CDR2 YFSETQ. The CDR3 has 16 amino acids. V lost 0 bases to trimming and J lost 2 bases, with 14 bases between them.